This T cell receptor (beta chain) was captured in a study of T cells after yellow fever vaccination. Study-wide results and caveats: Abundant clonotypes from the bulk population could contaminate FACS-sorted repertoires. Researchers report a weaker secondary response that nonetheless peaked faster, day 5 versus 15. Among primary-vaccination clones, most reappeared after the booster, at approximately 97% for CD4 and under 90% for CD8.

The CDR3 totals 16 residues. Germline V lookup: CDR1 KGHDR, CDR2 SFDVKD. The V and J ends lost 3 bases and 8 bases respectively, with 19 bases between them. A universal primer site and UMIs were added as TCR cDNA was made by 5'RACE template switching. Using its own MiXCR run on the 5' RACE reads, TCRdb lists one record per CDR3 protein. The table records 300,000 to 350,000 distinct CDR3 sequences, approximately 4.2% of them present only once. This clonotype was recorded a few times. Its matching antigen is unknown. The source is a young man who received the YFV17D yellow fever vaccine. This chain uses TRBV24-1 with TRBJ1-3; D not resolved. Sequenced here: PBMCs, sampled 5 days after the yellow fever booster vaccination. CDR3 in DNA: TGTGCCACCAGTGATAGCCGACCGTCCGTGAGCGACACCATATATTTT. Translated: CATSDSRPSVSDTIYF.